Sequencing of this T cell receptor (beta chain) was carried out in a study of cytomegalovirus exposure and HLA in healthy donors. Amplification used 60 Vbeta primers and 13 Jbeta primers. Repertoires were generated with immunoSEQ multiplex PCR, while TCRdb's copy carries only in-frame clones and drops some. This table has over 150,000 clones, approximately 79% appearing once. The V and J ends lost 9 bases and 0 bases respectively, with 14 bases between them. Looked up from germline, CDR1 is SNHLY and CDR2 is FYNNEI. The CDR3 has 14 residues. The TCR comes from a male donor in good health and CMV-seronegative. The specimen was PBMCs. The chain couples TRBV2 to TRBJ1-1, with D possibly TRBD1 on 5 matching bases. The CDR3 nucleotides read TGTGCCAGTCAACAGGAGGGCATGAACACTGAAGCTTTCTTT. Amino acid sequence: CASQQEGMNTEAFF.